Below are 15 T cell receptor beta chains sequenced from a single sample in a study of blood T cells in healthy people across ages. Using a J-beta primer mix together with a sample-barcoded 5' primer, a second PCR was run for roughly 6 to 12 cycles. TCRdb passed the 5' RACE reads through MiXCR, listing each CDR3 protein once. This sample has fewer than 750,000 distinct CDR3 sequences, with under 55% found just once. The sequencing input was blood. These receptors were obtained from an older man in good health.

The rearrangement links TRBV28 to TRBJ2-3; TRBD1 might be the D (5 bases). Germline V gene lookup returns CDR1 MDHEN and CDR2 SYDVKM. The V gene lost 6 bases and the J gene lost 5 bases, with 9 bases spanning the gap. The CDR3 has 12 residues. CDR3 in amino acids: CASRGLEDTQYF. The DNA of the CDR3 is TGTGCCAGCAGGGGGCTGGAAGATACGCAGTATTTT.

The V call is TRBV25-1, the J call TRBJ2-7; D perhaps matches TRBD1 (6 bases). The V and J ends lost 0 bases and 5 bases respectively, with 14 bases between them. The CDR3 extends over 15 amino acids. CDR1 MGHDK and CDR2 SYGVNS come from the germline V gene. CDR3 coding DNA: TGTGCCAGCAGTGAATACGCAGCAGGGGTCGACGAGCAGTACTTC. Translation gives CASSEYAAGVDEQYF.

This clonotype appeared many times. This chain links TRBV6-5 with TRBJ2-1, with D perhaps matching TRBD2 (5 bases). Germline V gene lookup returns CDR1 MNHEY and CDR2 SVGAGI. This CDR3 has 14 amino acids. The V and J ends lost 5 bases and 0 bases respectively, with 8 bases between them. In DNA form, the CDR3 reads TGTGCCAGCAGTCGGGGTAACTCCTACAATGAGCAGTTCTTC. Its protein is CASSRGNSYNEQFF.

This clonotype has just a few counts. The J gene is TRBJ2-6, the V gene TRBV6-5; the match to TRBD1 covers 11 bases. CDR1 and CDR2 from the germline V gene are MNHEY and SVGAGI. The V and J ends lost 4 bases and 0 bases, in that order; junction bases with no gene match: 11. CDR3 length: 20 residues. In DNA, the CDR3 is TGTGCCAGCAGTTTGGACGGGACAGGGGGGACCGTCTCTGGGGCCAACGTCCTGACTTTC. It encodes CASSLDGTGGTVSGANVLTF.

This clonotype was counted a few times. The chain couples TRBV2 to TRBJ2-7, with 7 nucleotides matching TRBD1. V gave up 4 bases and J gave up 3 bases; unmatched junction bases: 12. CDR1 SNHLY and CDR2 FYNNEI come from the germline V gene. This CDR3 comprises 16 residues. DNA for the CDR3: TGTGCCAGCAGTGCCATTTTCGGGACAGCGAACTACGAGCAGTACTTC. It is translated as CASSAIFGTANYEQYF. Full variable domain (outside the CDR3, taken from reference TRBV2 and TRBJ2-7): EPEVTQTPSHQVTQMGQEVILRCVPISNHLYFYWYRQILGQKVEFLVSFYNNEISEKSEIFDDQFSVERPDGSNFTLKIRSTKLEDSAMYFCASSAIFGTANYEQYFGPGTRLTVT.

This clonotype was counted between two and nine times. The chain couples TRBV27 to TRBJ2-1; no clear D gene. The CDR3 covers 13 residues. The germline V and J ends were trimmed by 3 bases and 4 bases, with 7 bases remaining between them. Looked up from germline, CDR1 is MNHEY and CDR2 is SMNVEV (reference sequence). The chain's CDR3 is CASSFRSYNEQFF. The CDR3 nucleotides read TGTGCCAGCAGTTTTAGATCGTACAATGAGCAGTTCTTC.

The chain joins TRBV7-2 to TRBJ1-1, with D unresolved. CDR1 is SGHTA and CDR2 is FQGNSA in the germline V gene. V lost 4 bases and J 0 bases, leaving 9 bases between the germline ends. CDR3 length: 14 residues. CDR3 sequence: CASSSQWMNTEAFF. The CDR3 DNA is TGTGCCAGCAGCTCCCAGTGGATGAACACTGAAGCTTTCTTT.

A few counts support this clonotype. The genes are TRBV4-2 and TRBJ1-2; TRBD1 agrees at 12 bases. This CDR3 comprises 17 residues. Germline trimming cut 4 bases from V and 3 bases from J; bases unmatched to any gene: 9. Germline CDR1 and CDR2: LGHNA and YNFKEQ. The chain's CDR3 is CASSPGTGGDHYYGYTF. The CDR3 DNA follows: TGTGCCAGCAGCCCAGGGACAGGGGGCGACCACTACTATGGCTACACCTTC.

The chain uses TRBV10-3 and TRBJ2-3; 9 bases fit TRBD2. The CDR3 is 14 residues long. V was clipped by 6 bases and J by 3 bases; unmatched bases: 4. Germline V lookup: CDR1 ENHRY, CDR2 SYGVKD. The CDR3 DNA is TGTGCCATCAGGACTAGCGGAATTACAGATACGCAGTATTTT. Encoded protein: CAIRTSGITDTQYF.

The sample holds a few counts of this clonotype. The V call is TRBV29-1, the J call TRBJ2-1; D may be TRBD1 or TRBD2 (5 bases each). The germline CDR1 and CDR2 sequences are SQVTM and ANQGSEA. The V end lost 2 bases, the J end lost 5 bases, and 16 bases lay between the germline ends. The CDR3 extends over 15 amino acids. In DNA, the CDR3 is TGCAGCGTTGAAAGAGGGCAGGGTGCGGACAATGAGCAGTTCTTC. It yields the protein CSVERGQGADNEQFF.

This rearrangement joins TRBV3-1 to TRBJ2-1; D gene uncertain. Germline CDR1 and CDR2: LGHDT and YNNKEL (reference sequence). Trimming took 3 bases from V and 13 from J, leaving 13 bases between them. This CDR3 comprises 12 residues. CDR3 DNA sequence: TGTGCCAGCAGCCACCCGCCCACGCCTCAGTTCTTC. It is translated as CASSHPPTPQFF.

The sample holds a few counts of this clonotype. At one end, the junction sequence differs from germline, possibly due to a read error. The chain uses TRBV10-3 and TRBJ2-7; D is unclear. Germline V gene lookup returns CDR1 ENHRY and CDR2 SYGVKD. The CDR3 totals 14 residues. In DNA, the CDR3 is TGTGTCATCAGTGAGAATACCTCGCGGAGTGGGCAGTACTTC. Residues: CVISENTSRSGQYF.

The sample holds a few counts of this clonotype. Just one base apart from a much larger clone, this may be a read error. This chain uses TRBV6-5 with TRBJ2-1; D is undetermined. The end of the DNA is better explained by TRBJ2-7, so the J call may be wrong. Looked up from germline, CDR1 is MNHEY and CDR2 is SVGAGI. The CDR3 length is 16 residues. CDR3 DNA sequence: TGTGCCAGCAGCGCGAGTCGGTGGAGCTCCTACAATGAGCAGTACTTC. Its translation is CASSASRWSSYNEQYF.

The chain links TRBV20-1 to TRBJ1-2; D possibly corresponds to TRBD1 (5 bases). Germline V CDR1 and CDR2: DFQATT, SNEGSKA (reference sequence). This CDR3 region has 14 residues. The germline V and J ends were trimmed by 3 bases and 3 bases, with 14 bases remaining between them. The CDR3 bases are TGCAGTGCTAGTTCGGGGGTGTGGCACTATGGCTACACCTTC. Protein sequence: CSASSGVWHYGYTF.

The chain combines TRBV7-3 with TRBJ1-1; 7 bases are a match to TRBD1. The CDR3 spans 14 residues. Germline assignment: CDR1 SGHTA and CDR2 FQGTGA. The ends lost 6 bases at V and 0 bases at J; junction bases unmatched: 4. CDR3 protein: CASSRGGLNTEAFF. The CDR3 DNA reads TGTGCCAGCAGTAGAGGGGGCCTGAACACTGAAGCTTTCTTT.